This T cell receptor beta chain appears in the sequencing data of a study of blood T cell repertoires in COVID-19. As for the study in general: Samples came from the United States, Italy and Spain, spanning acute and convalescent COVID-19. Sources were T cells, B-cell-depleted T cells, or PBMCs; the material itself was cDNA or gDNA.

Sequencing was performed with immunoSEQ multiplex PCR; in TCRdb, only in-frame clones are kept and a portion is missing. The profile covers approximately 160,000 clones, with around four fifths appearing a single time and around 3.5% taken by the ten largest. The CDR3 extends over 14 amino acids. The V gene's germline CDR1 is LGHDT and CDR2 YNNKEL (reference sequence). Between the trimmed V and J ends, which lost 5 bases and 1 base, there was a span of 11 bases. This TCR derives from a woman older than 75 with acute or convalescent COVID-19. This rearrangement joins TRBV3-1 (or the pseudogene TRBV3-2) to TRBJ1-1; D is undetermined. Material for sequencing was peripheral blood. The CDR3 here is CASSLEAGNTEAFF. DNA for the CDR3: TGTGCCAGCAGCTTAGAAGCTGGGAACACTGAAGCTTTCTTT.